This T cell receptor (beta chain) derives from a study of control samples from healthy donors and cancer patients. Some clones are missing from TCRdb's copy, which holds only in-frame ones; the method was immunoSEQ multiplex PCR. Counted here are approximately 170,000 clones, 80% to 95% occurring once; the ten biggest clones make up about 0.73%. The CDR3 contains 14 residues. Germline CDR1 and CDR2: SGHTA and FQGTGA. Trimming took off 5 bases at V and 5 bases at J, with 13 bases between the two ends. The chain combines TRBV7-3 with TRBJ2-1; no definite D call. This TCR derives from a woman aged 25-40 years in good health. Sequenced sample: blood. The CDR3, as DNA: TGTGCCAGCAGCGTCTCCTGGACCGACAATGAGCAGTTCTTC. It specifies CASSVSWTDNEQFF.